This TCR beta chain originates from a study of shared T cell receptors in the human thymus. CDR1 is MDHEN, CDR2 SYDVKM, per germline. The CDR3 is made up of 15 amino acids. Germline trimming cut 3 bases from V and 4 bases from J; bases unmatched to any gene: 5. Sequencing was performed with immunoSEQ multiplex PCR; in TCRdb, only in-frame clones are kept and a portion is missing. Of hundreds of thousands of clones in the sample, around 87% were seen once. The data were also submitted as part of a second study, on human thymus T cells. That study adds: Donors consisted of healthy Finnish infants (having corrective surgery for congenital heart defects). The study used thymus tissue resected during corrective heart surgery. Related research reported highly overlapping thymic repertoires among unrelated individuals.

The sequencing input was thymocytes. The receptor was isolated from a boy less than two years old with a congenital heart defect. This rearrangement joins TRBV28 to TRBJ1-1; 10 positions match TRBD1. CDR3 bases: TGTGCCAGCAGTTTCCCCGGACAGGGGGGCACTGAAGCTTTCTTT. This translates into CASSFPGQGGTEAFF. Combining the CDR3 with reference TRBV28 and TRBJ1-1 gives the whole variable domain DVKVTQSSRYLVKRTGEKVFLECVQDMDHENMFWYRQDPGLGLRLIYFSYDVKMKEKGDIPEGYSVSREKKERFSLILESASTNQTSMYLCASSFPGQGGTEAFFGQGTRLTVV.